The entry below describes one T cell receptor beta chain. The antigen is undetermined. Study-level points and caveats: Greatest tumor Treg TCR overlap was with tumor naive CD4+ cells.

Constant-region reverse primers amplified full-length variable regions, followed by semi-nested Nested Universal Primer A PCR. MiXCR was run by TCRdb on the 5' RACE reads, yielding one entry per CDR3 protein. In the table there are nearly 55,000 distinct CDR3 sequences, about 24% of which are singletons. The length of the CDR3 is 14 residues. Trimming shortened V by 6 bases and J by 3 bases, and 15 bases separated the two germline ends. CDR1 is MNHEY and CDR2 is SVGAGI in the germline V gene. Purified naive CD4+ T cells were depleted of CD25+ Tregs. Sequencing was performed on tumor-infiltrating naive CD4+ T cells sorted from the breast tumor. Noted subset: naive CD4+ T cells, CD4+CD45RA+CD25-. The receptor was isolated from a female donor with breast cancer. This chain joins TRBV6-5 and TRBJ2-7, with D unresolved. CDR3 protein: CASRPSPRGYEQYF. Here the CDR3 DNA reads TGTGCCAGCAGACCTAGTCCGCGAGGCTACGAGCAGTACTTC.